This passage covers 21 T cell receptor beta chains from one sample sequenced in a study of T cell repertoires in cytomegalovirus infection. MiXCR, run by TCRdb on the reads, gives a single entry per CDR3 protein. This sample has approximately 630,000 distinct CDR3 sequences, with roughly 24% found just once. Sequenced sample: CD8+ T cells from PBMCs. The receptors shown here come from a human donor in good health (CMV status not recorded). Some clones in this sample may be carry-over from other donors' samples.

The genes are TRBV28 and TRBJ2-3; 9 nucleotides match TRBD2. J lost 3 bases, V lost 1 base, and 11 bases had no gene match. The CDR3 extends over 18 amino acids. Germline V gene data show CDR1 as MDHEN and CDR2 as SYDVKM. The CDR3: CASSLYGRASGDTDTQYF. Written as DNA, the CDR3 is TGTGCCAGCAGTTTATATGGTCGGGCTAGCGGGGATACAGATACGCAGTATTTT.

This chain connects TRBV7-6 to TRBJ2-3; the D call may be TRBD1 or TRBD2 (5 bases each). Trimming stripped 4 bases from V and 0 bases from J, with 14 bases between. CDR1 and CDR2 (germline): SGHVS, FNYEAQ. The CDR3 totals 16 residues. CDR3 coding DNA: TGTGCCAGCAGCTCGGACTGGGGCGGGAGCACAGATACGCAGTATTTT. Translation gives CASSSDWGGSTDTQYF.

This clonotype was seen more than once but under ten times. Written as DNA, the CDR3 is TGTGCCACCAGCGTCGGACAGGGCTCACCGACCTATGGCTACACCTTC. Protein product: CATSVGQGSPTYGYTF. The chain combines TRBV15 with TRBJ1-2; 8 nucleotides align to TRBD1. The CDR3 is 16 residues long. Germline CDR1 is LNHNV and CDR2 is YYDKDF (reference sequence). Trimming removed 5 bases from V and 4 bases from J; junction bases left unmatched: 12.

The V call is TRBV6-6, the J call TRBJ1-5; 10 bases are shared with TRBD1. The CDR3 extends over 18 amino acids. V shed 8 bases, J shed 2 bases, and the junction held 15 bases outside the gene matches. Looked up from germline, CDR1 is MNHNY and CDR2 is SVGAGI (reference sequence). CDR3 protein: CASVFRDRGRWGNQPQHF. CDR3 DNA sequence: TGTGCCAGCGTCTTCCGGGACAGGGGAAGGTGGGGCAATCAGCCCCAGCATTTT.

This clonotype was seen a handful of times. This chain joins TRBV2 and TRBJ1-5; D may be TRBD1 (5 bases). The V and J ends lost 4 bases and 2 bases respectively, with 9 bases between them. Germline V gives CDR1 SNHLY, CDR2 FYNNEI. The length of the CDR3 is 14 residues. The CDR3 nucleotides are TGTGCCAGCAGTGGAATGGGGCGCAATCAGCCCCAGCATTTT. Protein sequence: CASSGMGRNQPQHF.

This clonotype came up a few times. The genes are TRBV12-3 or TRBV12-4 and TRBJ1-1, with 9 bases aligning to TRBD1. V gave up 5 bases and J gave up 6 bases; unmatched junction bases: 4. CDR3 size: 13 residues. The CDR3 reads CASSVTGGPEAFF. The DNA of the CDR3 is TGTGCCAGCAGTGTAACAGGGGGCCCTGAAGCTTTCTTT.

Ten or more counts support this clonotype. The rearrangement joins TRBV6-1 to TRBJ2-2, with D maybe TRBD1 (6 bases). Germline CDR1 is MNHNS and CDR2 is SASEGT. V dropped 5 bases and J dropped 7 bases, with 17 bases sitting between them. This CDR3 is built from 15 residues. CDR3 nucleotides: TGTGCCAGCAGTCCGCTGGACAGTGAGAGCGGGGAGCTGTTTTTT. Translating gives CASSPLDSESGELFF.

The chain combines TRBV20-1 with TRBJ1-5; TRBD1 is a possible D gene (5 bases). The length of the CDR3 is 16 residues. With 5 bases removed from V and 0 bases from J, the gap between germline ends came to 17 bases. CDR1 is DFQATT, CDR2 SNEGSKA, per germline (reference sequence). The CDR3 sequence: CSAHDRDGYSNQPQHF. In nucleotides, the CDR3 is TGCAGTGCTCACGACCGGGACGGGTATAGCAATCAGCCCCAGCATTTT.

The chain has TRBV20-1 and TRBJ2-7; perhaps TRBD1 as D (5 bases). The CDR3 covers 12 residues. Between the trimmed V and J ends, which lost 6 bases and 0 bases, there was a span of 9 bases. Germline loops: CDR1 DFQATT, CDR2 SNEGSKA (reference sequence). The CDR3 loop reads CSAPTASYEQYV. The CDR3 DNA sequence: TGCAGTGCCCCGACAGCCTCCTACGAGCAGTACGTC.

In its sample, this clonotype was seen many times. Here the CDR3 DNA reads TGTGCCAGCAGCCAACGGACAGTTAATTCACCCCTCCACTTT. This translates into CASSQRTVNSPLHF. The chain joins TRBV7-9 to TRBJ1-6, with a tentative D call TRBD1 (6 bases). The CDR3 is 14 residues long. V was cut by 5 bases and J by 6 bases, with 11 bases left in between. Germline lookup yields CDR1 SEHNR and CDR2 FQNEAQ (reference sequence).

This clonotype has at least ten counts. In DNA, the CDR3 is TGTGCCAGCAGCTTATCGACAGCCCCTAATGAAAAACTGTTTTTT. It codes for CASSLSTAPNEKLFF. The genes are TRBV7-6 and TRBJ1-4; D perhaps matches TRBD1 (5 bases). From germline, CDR1 is SGHVS and CDR2 FNYEAQ. The CDR3 covers 15 residues. Trimming took 2 bases from V and 3 from J, leaving 10 bases between them.

The chain employs TRBV5-6 and TRBJ2-2; no firm D call. Trimming left V 1 base short and J 0 bases short, with 7 bases between. The germline gives CDR1 SGHDT, CDR2 YYEEEE. CDR3 length: 15 amino acids. CDR3 DNA: TGTGCCAGCAGCTTGTCGCTAACGAACACCGGGGAGCTGTTTTTT. Residues: CASSLSLTNTGELFF.

The gene calls are TRBV25-1 and TRBJ2-1, with a weak D call TRBD2 (6 bases). The CDR3 loop spans 18 amino acids. Trimming pared 4 bases from V and 3 bases from J, leaving 22 bases between. Germline CDR1 reads MGHDK; CDR2 reads SYGVNS. The CDR3, as DNA: TGTGCCAGCAGTGGATGGCGGGACGATCAATCCCTCTACAATGAGCAGTTCTTC. This encodes CASSGWRDDQSLYNEQFF.

The gene calls are TRBV7-4 and TRBJ2-3; D remains unclear. This CDR3 has 14 amino acids. CDR1 is SGHVT, CDR2 SQSDAQ, per germline. V gave up 5 bases and J gave up 2 bases, with 11 bases separating them. CDR3 bases: TGTGCCAGCAGCGGGCAGCTCCACACAGATACGCAGTATTTT. Translated, it gives CASSGQLHTDTQYF.

This clonotype was found many times. The chain recombines TRBV6-5 with TRBJ2-5; 9 bases line up with TRBD2. Germline V gene lookup returns CDR1 MNHEY and CDR2 SVGAGI. The CDR3 runs to 16 residues. V shed 6 bases, J shed 7 bases, and the junction held 15 bases outside the gene matches. CDR3 region: CASRDPSSGARWTQYF. The DNA of the CDR3 is TGTGCCAGCAGAGACCCATCTAGCGGGGCACGGTGGACCCAGTACTTC.

This clonotype was detected many times. The chain uses TRBV7-9 and TRBJ2-7; TRBD1 agrees at 10 bases. Germline lookup yields CDR1 SEHNR and CDR2 FQNEAQ (reference sequence). This CDR3 has 14 amino acids. Germline trimming cut 5 bases from V and 3 bases from J; bases unmatched to any gene: 4. The DNA of the CDR3 is TGTGCCAGCAGCCCCTGGGACAGGGGCTACGAGCAGTACTTC. It specifies CASSPWDRGYEQYF.

This clonotype was counted ten times or more. This chain links TRBV28 with TRBJ2-2; 8 bases are shared with TRBD2. CDR1 is MDHEN, CDR2 SYDVKM, per germline. J lost 2 bases, V lost 6 bases, and 5 bases had no gene match. The CDR3 length is 15 residues. For the CDR3, the DNA is TGTGCCAGCAGATCGAGCGGGGGAAACACCGGGGAGCTGTTTTTT. It specifies CASRSSGGNTGELFF.

This chain links TRBV5-1 with TRBJ1-1; D perhaps matches TRBD1 (5 bases). Germline V gene lookup returns CDR1 SGHRS and CDR2 YFSETQ. V was shortened by 0 bases and J by 6 bases, with 18 bases between the two germline ends. The CDR3 is 16 amino acids. CDR3 sequence (DNA): TGCGCCAGCAGCTTGGCCTTGGACAAACTCACCTCTGAAGCTTTCTTT. Its translation: CASSLALDKLTSEAFF.

This clonotype was picked up many times. The chain combines TRBV7-9 with TRBJ1-4, with D tentatively TRBD1 (6 bases). The CDR3 covers 14 residues. V dropped 5 bases and J dropped 7 bases, with 14 bases sitting between them. The V gene's germline CDR1 is SEHNR and CDR2 FQNEAQ (reference sequence). CDR3 protein: CASSVTGIGEKLFF. The CDR3 DNA follows: TGTGCCAGCAGCGTTACAGGGATAGGTGAAAAACTGTTTTTT.

There are many counts of this clonotype. This sequence joins TRBV6-2 or TRBV6-3 and TRBJ2-7; 7 bases match TRBD1. The germline V gene has CDR1 MNHEY and CDR2 SVGEGT. The V gene end was trimmed by 2 bases and the J gene end by 3 bases; junction bases not matched to a gene: 7. CDR3 length: 15 amino acids. CDR3 sequence reads: CASSYGQGEYYEQYV. The CDR3 coding sequence is TGTGCCAGCAGTTACGGGCAGGGGGAGTACTACGAGCAGTACGTC.

The CDR3 DNA follows: TGTGCCAGCAGCTTAGAGGCCACCCCCTACGAGCAGTACTTC. Protein: CASSLEATPYEQYF. The chain employs TRBV7-6 and TRBJ2-7; no firm D call. CDR1 is SGHVS, CDR2 FNYEAQ, per germline. V lost 1 base and J lost 2, with 9 bases in between. The CDR3 runs 14 residues.